This record looks at one T cell receptor beta chain sequence and its context. Its specificity is not known. Clones were read by immunoSEQ multiplex PCR, and TCRdb kept only the in-frame ones, dropping some. This table has 45,000 to 75,000 clones, about 90% appearing once. This specimen comes from a study of pediatric ulcerative colitis. Study-wide points: Acute severe colitis showed lower rectal diversity from clonal expansions.

V was pared by 4 bases and J by 0 bases, with 15 bases between. Germline assignment: CDR1 MRHNA and CDR2 SNTAGT. The CDR3 runs 17 residues. Sequenced material: blood. This clonotype was sampled from a boy between 10 and 17 years old who was a control in a study of pediatric ulcerative colitis. The V call is TRBV6-4, the J call TRBJ2-2; D is perhaps TRBD1 (6 bases). CDR3 residues: CASSAQRTDSNTGELFF. Written as DNA, the CDR3 is TGTGCCAGCAGTGCCCAAAGGACAGATTCGAACACCGGGGAGCTGTTTTTT.